The 25 T cell receptor beta chains given below trace back to one sample, sequenced in a study of T cell responses to AZD1222 COVID-19 vaccine. Using immunoSEQ multiplex PCR, the repertoire was profiled, and TCRdb retains in-frame clones only, with some absent. The repertoire has about 100,000 clones, about 87% of them found once; the top ten carry about 1.7%. This material consisted of peripheral blood, taken on day 0 of AZD1222 vaccination. The receptors were sampled from an adult in good health.

The V and J genes are TRBV5-4 and TRBJ2-3; D is ambiguous. V lost 1 base and J lost 2, with 11 bases in between. The CDR3 runs 15 residues. Germline loops: CDR1 SGHNT, CDR2 YYREEE (reference sequence). In DNA form, the CDR3 reads TGTGCCAGCAGCTTGTTGGGTGCCCCCACAGATACGCAGTATTTT. Residues: CASSLLGAPTDTQYF.

The gene calls are TRBV28 and TRBJ1-4, with 9 bases that match TRBD1. The CDR3 has 14 amino acids. Germline V gene sequence: CDR1 MDHEN, CDR2 SYDVKM. V trimming: 5 bases; J trimming: 11 bases; junction bases outside the gene matches: 9. The CDR3 coding sequence is TGTGCCAGCAGTACCCCCGGGACAGGGAGTAAACTGTTTTTT. Protein product: CASSTPGTGSKLFF.

V gene TRBV4-3 combines with J gene TRBJ1-3; TRBD1 might be the D (5 bases). Germline V gene sequence: CDR1 LGHNA, CDR2 YSLEER. This CDR3 is 17 amino acids long. V dropped 2 bases and J dropped 0 bases, with 14 bases sitting between them. This CDR3 reads CASSQTRVSFSGNTIYF. In DNA form, the CDR3 reads TGCGCCAGCAGCCAAACCAGGGTCTCCTTCTCTGGAAACACCATATATTTT.

V and J are TRBV12-5 and TRBJ2-2, with D perhaps matching TRBD1 or TRBD2 (5 bases each). This CDR3 contains 16 residues. Trimming pared 3 bases from V and 2 bases from J, leaving 13 bases between. Per germline, CDR1 LGHNT and CDR2 FRNRAP. The CDR3 sequence: CASGFTGTFNTGELFF. CDR3 nucleotide sequence: TGTGCTAGTGGTTTTACCGGGACCTTTAACACCGGGGAGCTGTTTTTT.

This sequence joins TRBV6-2 or TRBV6-3 and TRBJ2-7; unclear D gene. Germline-derived CDR1 and CDR2 are MNHEY and SVGEGT. The V end was cut by 4 bases, the J end by 0 bases, with 7 bases between. CDR3 length: 13 amino acids. CDR3 sequence reads: CASSFRNSYEQYF. The CDR3, as DNA: TGTGCCAGCAGTTTCAGGAACTCCTACGAGCAGTACTTC.

The chain combines TRBV5-6 with TRBJ1-2; TRBD1 matches at 8 bases. CDR1 is SGHDT, CDR2 YYEEEE, per germline. CDR3 length: 16 residues. V lost 5 bases to trimming and J lost 6 bases; unmatched junction nucleotides: 15. The CDR3 DNA reads TGTGCCAGCAGACCGGACAGGGCTGGGTTGGATGATGGCTACACCTTC. This encodes CASRPDRAGLDDGYTF.

This clone showed up just once. The rearrangement joins TRBV7-2 to TRBJ2-1, with D perhaps TRBD1 or TRBD2 (5 bases each). V was shortened by 3 bases and J by 2 bases, with 11 bases between the two germline ends. Germline CDR1 reads SGHTA; CDR2 reads FQGNSA. This CDR3 has 15 residues. For the CDR3, the DNA is TGTGCCAGCAGCTTGGTGGGGGAAGCCTACAATGAGCAGTTCTTC. Its translation is CASSLVGEAYNEQFF.

The chain has TRBV5-1 and TRBJ1-2, with 9 bases aligning to TRBD1. The germline gives CDR1 SGHRS, CDR2 YFSETQ. V shed 0 bases and J 7 bases; nucleotides not matched to a gene: 7. The CDR3 extends over 15 amino acids. The CDR3 loop reads CASSLGTGENRGYTF. In DNA form, the CDR3 reads TGCGCCAGCAGCTTGGGGACAGGGGAAAACCGTGGCTACACCTTC.

The chain recombines TRBV29-1 with TRBJ2-1, with D tentatively TRBD2 (5 bases). The CDR3 covers 12 residues. Trimming stripped 6 bases from V and 10 bases from J, with 16 bases between. Per germline, CDR1 SQVTM and CDR2 ANQGSEA. The CDR3 DNA sequence: TGCAGCGTCGACCAGTCCGAGCGGGAGCAGTTCTTC. Its protein is CSVDQSEREQFF.

The chain carries TRBV13 and TRBJ1-1; D might be TRBD1 (6 bases). Trimming left V 3 bases short and J 0 bases short, with 8 bases between. The germline CDR1 and CDR2 sequences are PRHDT and FYEKMQ (reference sequence). CDR3 length: 14 residues. The chain's CDR3 is CASSLGGLNTEAFF. The CDR3 DNA reads TGTGCCAGCAGCTTGGGGGGCCTGAACACTGAAGCTTTCTTT.

The chain has TRBV7-2 and TRBJ1-1, with D unclear. V lost 5 bases to trimming and J lost 4 bases, with 14 bases between them. The V gene's germline CDR1 is SGHTA and CDR2 FQGNSA. This CDR3 is 14 amino acids long. As DNA, the CDR3 is TGTGCCAGCAGCCCCTTTAAGAAGACCACTGAAGCTTTCTTT. This sequence encodes CASSPFKKTTEAFF.

DNA of the CDR3: TGTGCCAGCAGCTCAGACGTTATAACTCGGGGTGAGCAGTACTTC. This sequence encodes CASSSDVITRGEQYF. The chain employs TRBV7-9 and TRBJ2-7, with a weak D call TRBD2 (5 bases). In germline, CDR1 is SEHNR, CDR2 FQNEAQ (reference sequence). The CDR3 is made up of 15 amino acids. V gave up 4 bases and J gave up 7 bases, with 20 bases separating them.

The V call is TRBV5-1, the J call TRBJ1-2; D not certain. This CDR3 has 13 residues. CDR1 and CDR2 (germline): SGHRS, YFSETQ. Between the trimmed V and J ends, which lost 0 bases and 4 bases, there was a span of 7 bases. CDR3 bases: TGCGCCAGCAGCTTGGAAGGAATCTATGGCTACACCTTC. Translation: CASSLEGIYGYTF.

The chain combines TRBV28 with TRBJ2-7; 9 nucleotides agree with TRBD2. The germline V gene has CDR1 MDHEN and CDR2 SYDVKM. CDR3 length equals 16 residues. Germline trimming cut 2 bases from V and 2 bases from J; bases unmatched to any gene: 7. CDR3 in DNA: TGTGCCAGCAGTTTAAGGAGGGGACTAGCAACCTACGAGCAGTACTTC. Its protein product is CASSLRRGLATYEQYF.

V usage is TRBV6-5 and J usage is TRBJ2-5; 13 bases map to TRBD2. V lost 2 bases and J lost 2; bases outside the gene matches: 2. Germline V lookup: CDR1 MNHEY, CDR2 SVGAGI. The CDR3 runs 16 residues. The CDR3: CASSYPGLAGQETQYF. In DNA, the CDR3 is TGTGCCAGCAGTTACCCGGGACTAGCGGGACAAGAGACCCAGTACTTC.

The chain recombines TRBV30 with TRBJ1-4; D is unresolved. CDR3 length: 13 amino acids. The V end was cut by 4 bases, the J end by 10 bases, with 16 bases between. Looked up from germline, CDR1 is GTSNPN and CDR2 is SVGIG (reference sequence). The CDR3 region is CAWTPEVAGKLFF. For the CDR3, the DNA is TGTGCCTGGACCCCTGAGGTGGCCGGAAAACTGTTTTTT. Full variable domain (rest looked up from reference TRBV30 and TRBJ1-4): SQTIHQWPATLVQPVGSPLSLECTVEGTSNPNLYWYRQAAGRGLQLLFYSVGIGQISSEVPQNLSASRPQDRQFILSSKKLLLSDSGFYLCAWTPEVAGKLFFGSGTQLSVL.

This clone was counted only a few times. The chain uses TRBV11-2 and TRBJ2-7, with a tentative D call TRBD2 (5 bases). Germline V gene data show CDR1 as SGHAT and CDR2 as FQNNGV. The CDR3 length is 16 residues. V gave up 0 bases and J gave up 4 bases, with 16 bases separating them. DNA for the CDR3: TGTGCCAGCAGCTTAGATCCCCTAGCACCGGGGTACGAGCAGTACTTC. This sequence encodes CASSLDPLAPGYEQYF.

CDR3 DNA: TGCGCCAGCAGCCAGACAGGGGTACTAGCGGGAGGATACAATGAGCAGTTCTTC. It specifies CASSQTGVLAGGYNEQFF. The V gene is TRBV10-1, the J gene TRBJ2-1, with 12 positions matching TRBD2. There are 18 residues in the CDR3. V gave up 6 bases and J gave up 4 bases; unmatched junction bases: 13. CDR1 WNHNN and CDR2 SYGVQD come from the germline V gene (reference sequence).

The chain employs TRBV11-2 and TRBJ1-1, with 7 bases matching TRBD1. Germline V lookup: CDR1 SGHAT, CDR2 FQNNGV. With 5 bases clipped from V and 5 bases from J, the junction kept 8 bases outside the gene matches. There are 14 residues in the CDR3. The CDR3 protein is CASSITGVRTEAFF. DNA for the CDR3: TGTGCCAGCAGCATTACAGGGGTGCGGACTGAAGCTTTCTTT.

The rearrangement uses TRBV12-3 or TRBV12-4 and TRBJ1-6; D gene unclear. The CDR3 has 13 amino acids. V shed 6 bases and J shed 10 bases, with 13 bases lying between them. The CDR3 loop reads CASRRLVESPLHF. CDR3 DNA: TGTGCCAGCAGACGACTAGTAGAGTCACCCCTCCACTTT.

This clone is a singleton in its sample. The CDR3 loop is CASSQAGGPYNEQFF. The CDR3 nucleotides are TGTGCCAGCAGCCAAGCGGGAGGACCTTACAATGAGCAGTTCTTC. The V gene is TRBV7-2, the J gene TRBJ2-1; 9 bases line up with TRBD2. The CDR3 is 15 residues long. Germline V lookup: CDR1 SGHTA, CDR2 FQGNSA. After removal of 5 bases from V and 4 bases from J, the junction contained 6 bases not matched to a gene. Looking up the rest from reference TRBV7-2 and TRBJ2-1 gives the full variable domain: GAGVSQSPSNKVTEKGKDVELRCDPISGHTALYWYRQSLGQGLEFLIYFQGNSAPDKSGLPSDRFSAERTGGSVSTLTIQRTQQEDSAVYLCASSQAGGPYNEQFFGPGTRLTVL.

The chain links TRBV19 to TRBJ2-1, with 7 bases fitting TRBD2. The CDR3 totals 16 residues. Trimming at V came to 3 bases and at J to 3 bases, leaving 8 bases not matched to a gene. Germline V gene lookup returns CDR1 LNHDA and CDR2 SQIVND (reference sequence). CDR3 protein: CASSIPLAERYNEQFF. Written as DNA, the CDR3 is TGTGCCAGTAGTATCCCTCTAGCGGAACGCTACAATGAGCAGTTCTTC.

The gene calls are TRBV10-3 and TRBJ2-6; a possible D gene is TRBD2 (5 bases). Germline V gene sequence: CDR1 ENHRY, CDR2 SYGVKD. Trimming removed 8 bases at V and 1 base at J, with 27 bases between. This CDR3 contains 20 residues. The CDR3 loop is CAIPRLNTRTFVSGANVLTF. CDR3 coding DNA: TGTGCCATCCCTAGGTTAAATACCCGGACTTTTGTTTCTGGGGCCAACGTCCTGACTTTC.

The rearrangement joins TRBV3-1 (or the pseudogene TRBV3-2) to TRBJ2-1, with 9 bases aligning to TRBD2. The CDR3 runs 14 residues. The V and J ends lost 2 bases and 10 bases, in that order; junction bases with no gene match: 6. CDR1 is LGHDT, CDR2 YNNKEL, per germline (reference sequence). The CDR3 loop reads CASSQPGLAGEQFF. The CDR3 region has the DNA TGTGCCAGCAGCCAACCGGGACTAGCAGGGGAGCAGTTCTTC.

V is TRBV9 and J is TRBJ2-5; possibly TRBD1 for D (6 bases). The CDR3 consists of 14 residues. V was trimmed by 0 bases and J by 2 bases, leaving 8 bases between them. Per the germline V gene, CDR1 is SGDLS and CDR2 is YYNGEE. The CDR3 coding sequence is TGTGCCAGCAGCGTAGGGGGGCGACAAGAGACCCAGTACTTC. Residues: CASSVGGRQETQYF.